Shown below are 10 T cell receptor beta chains from a single sample sequenced in a study of OX40 agonist ivuxolimab in advanced cancers. This table comes from immunoSEQ multiplex PCR, and its TCRdb copy is limited to in-frame clones, with some not included. The sample comprises 80,000 to 95,000 clones, roughly 89% of which are singletons, and about 9% rests with the top ten. Sequenced material: CD4+ or CD8+ T cells sorted from blood, taken in a trial of the OX40 agonist ivuxolimab. These receptors all stem from an adult with an advanced solid tumor such as melanoma, head and neck, liver or kidney cancer.

V is TRBV5-5 and J is TRBJ2-2; 8 positions match TRBD1. Germline CDR1 SGHKS, CDR2 YYEKEE (reference sequence). This CDR3 spans 16 amino acids. Trimming removed 4 bases from V and 0 bases from J; junction bases left unmatched: 5. The CDR3 loop is CASSPTDRANTGELFF. DNA for the CDR3: TGTGCCAGCAGCCCGACGGACAGGGCGAACACCGGGGAGCTGTTTTTT.

The chain recombines TRBV4-2 with TRBJ2-7; 8 bases fit TRBD2. The CDR3 length is 16 residues. The V gene's germline CDR1 is LGHNA and CDR2 YNFKEQ. V trimming: 0 bases; J trimming: 6 bases; junction bases outside the gene matches: 10. The CDR3 protein is CASSQDEGTSGGEQYF. CDR3 nucleotide sequence: TGTGCCAGCAGCCAAGATGAAGGGACTAGTGGGGGCGAGCAGTACTTC.

The table lists this clone with a count of one. The chain uses TRBV25-1 and TRBJ1-2, with D perhaps TRBD1 (6 bases). V lost 5 bases to trimming and J lost 6 bases, with 10 bases between them. This CDR3 is 12 amino acids long. Germline V gene data show CDR1 as MGHDK and CDR2 as SYGVNS. CDR3 DNA sequence: TGTGCCAGCAGTACAGGGCACGATGGCTACACCTTC. It yields the protein CASSTGHDGYTF.

This clone was seen once. This rearrangement joins TRBV7-9 to TRBJ1-4; 11 bases agree with TRBD1. This CDR3 is built from 17 residues. V shed 5 bases and J 1 base; nucleotides not matched to a gene: 6. Germline values: CDR1 SEHNR, CDR2 FQNEAQ (reference sequence). CDR3 sequence reads: CASSPDRGLQTNEKLFF. In DNA, the CDR3 is TGTGCCAGCAGCCCGGACAGGGGGCTTCAAACTAATGAAAAACTGTTTTTT.

This chain links TRBV4-1 with TRBJ2-3, with D perhaps matching TRBD2 (6 bases). The CDR3 has 15 amino acids. The V end lost 1 base, the J end lost 4 bases, and 12 bases lay between the germline ends. The germline V gene has CDR1 MGHRA and CDR2 YSYEKL. CDR3 region: CASSQAGGTADTQYF. CDR3 DNA: TGCGCCAGCAGCCAAGCTGGCGGGACCGCAGATACGCAGTATTTT.

The chain carries TRBV7-3 and TRBJ1-4, with no clear D. The V gene's germline CDR1 is SGHTA and CDR2 FQGTGA. V gave up 5 bases and J gave up 0 bases, with 31 bases separating them. This CDR3 contains 22 residues. CDR3 in DNA: TGTGCCAGCAGCCTAATCCCTCCGTTTAGGCAGCCAGATGTTGCAACTAATGAAAAACTGTTTTTT. It translates to CASSLIPPFRQPDVATNEKLFF.

The rearrangement uses TRBV29-1 and TRBJ2-3, with TRBD2 as a possible D gene (6 bases). The ends were cut back, 0 bases at V and 2 bases at J, with 15 bases in the middle. The CDR3 runs to 16 residues. CDR1 and CDR2 (germline): SQVTM, ANQGSEA. The CDR3 nucleotides are TGCAGCGTTGAAGACCCTCTAGGGACTTACACAGATACGCAGTATTTT. Translated, it gives CSVEDPLGTYTDTQYF.

The chain uses TRBV6-1 and TRBJ2-7; 12 bases map to TRBD2. With V trimmed by 4 bases and J by 5 bases, 6 bases remained unmatched. Germline values: CDR1 MNHNS, CDR2 SASEGT. This CDR3 spans 15 amino acids. CDR3 amino acids: CASSARLAGDHEQYF. The CDR3 DNA sequence: TGTGCCAGCAGTGCCCGACTAGCGGGAGATCACGAGCAGTACTTC.

This clone has only a few counts. The V gene is TRBV2, the J gene TRBJ1-4; no clear D. Deletions cut 0 bases from V and 12 bases from J, with 26 bases between. The CDR3 has 18 amino acids. Germline CDR1 and CDR2: SNHLY and FYNNEI. The CDR3 spells CASSEALGPSLEGEELFF. CDR3 nucleotide sequence: TGTGCCAGCAGTGAAGCGCTTGGGCCTTCCCTGGAGGGCGAGGAACTGTTTTTT.

This clone was seen just once. CDR3 sequence reads: CASSLGQTDTGELFF. In DNA, the CDR3 is TGTGCCAGCAGCTTGGGACAAACGGACACCGGGGAGCTGTTTTTT. This chain uses TRBV7-3 with TRBJ2-2; a weak D match, TRBD1 (6 bases). Between the trimmed V and J ends, which lost 3 bases and 3 bases, there was a span of 11 bases. CDR3 size: 15 residues. In germline, CDR1 is SGHTA, CDR2 FQGTGA.